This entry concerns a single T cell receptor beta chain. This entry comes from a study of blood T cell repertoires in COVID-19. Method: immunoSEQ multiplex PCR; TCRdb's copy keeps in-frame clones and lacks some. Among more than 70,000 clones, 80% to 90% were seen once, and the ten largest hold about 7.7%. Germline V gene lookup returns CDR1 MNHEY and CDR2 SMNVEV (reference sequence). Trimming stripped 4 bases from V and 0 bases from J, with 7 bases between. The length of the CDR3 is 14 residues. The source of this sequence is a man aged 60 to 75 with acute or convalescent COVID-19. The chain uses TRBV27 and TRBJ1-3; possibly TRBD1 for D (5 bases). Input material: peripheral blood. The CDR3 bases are TGTGCCAGCAGTTCGGACAACTCTGGAAACACCATATATTTT. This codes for CASSSDNSGNTIYF.